This entry lists 3 T cell receptor beta chains sequenced from one sample in a study of T cell responses to AZD1222 COVID-19 vaccine. Profiling relied on immunoSEQ multiplex PCR, and the TCRdb table lists in-frame clones only, not all of them. The data hold roughly 120,000 clones, with less than 95% observed a single time. The specimen comprised peripheral blood, sampled on day 0 of AZD1222 vaccination. The receptors were gathered from an adult in good health.

V is TRBV19 and J is TRBJ1-5; tentatively, D is TRBD1 (5 bases). CDR3 length: 12 residues. CDR1 LNHDA and CDR2 SQIVND come from the germline V gene (reference sequence). The ends were cut back, 8 bases at V and 5 bases at J, with 10 bases in the middle. The CDR3: CASRDSYQPQHF. The CDR3, as DNA: TGTGCCAGTCGAGACAGTTATCAGCCCCAGCATTTT.

The V and J genes are TRBV19 and TRBJ1-2; D is undetermined. Trimming removed 3 bases at V and 2 bases at J, with 7 bases between. This CDR3 has 13 residues. CDR1 LNHDA and CDR2 SQIVND come from the germline V gene (reference sequence). CDR3 region: CASSIPPNYGYTF. The CDR3 region has the DNA TGTGCCAGTAGTATCCCCCCCAACTATGGCTACACCTTC.

This chain uses TRBV29-1 with TRBJ2-3; D uncertain. Trimming cost V 7 bases and J 1 base, with 12 bases left between them. Looked up from germline, CDR1 is SQVTM and CDR2 is ANQGSEA. This CDR3 is 13 amino acids long. The chain's CDR3 is CSAGRDRTDTQYF. CDR3 nucleotides: TGCAGCGCGGGTAGGGATCGCACAGATACGCAGTATTTT.